The 32 T cell receptor beta chains below all came from one sample that was sequenced in a study of T cell repertoires in aging, cancer and after chemotherapy (dated by TCRdb to the late 2010s). The sequencer listed for this sample is Illumina MiSeq. Multiplex touch-down PCR with a mixed TRB-A/B primer pool was used to amplify rearranged TRB sequences covering the V, D and J segments. TCRdb reprocessing: public reads trimmed at Q25 with fastp, clones called with MiXCR, in-frame beta chains kept. Each entry merges the rows of one CDR3 protein and shows their most common DNA and genes. The sample table lists about 6,200 distinct CDR3 sequences, roughly 30% of them with a count of one. The ten top clones hold around 8.3% of the sample. TCR beta rearrangements were amplified from genomic DNA isolated from peripheral blood, not from sorted cells or RNA. What was sequenced was blood. The receptors stem from a human donor with a blood cancer.

This clonotype ranks as medium-sized. This chain links TRBV15 with TRBJ2-7, with TRBD1 as a possible D gene (5 bases). The ends were cut back, 2 bases at V and 4 bases at J, with 12 bases in the middle. CDR1 and CDR2 (germline): LNHNV, YYDKDF (reference sequence). This CDR3 region has 14 residues. The CDR3 region is CATSRRQSDYEQYF. CDR3 sequence (DNA): TGTGCCACCAGCAGACGACAGTCCGATTACGAGCAGTACTTC.

V usage is TRBV20-1 and J usage is TRBJ2-3; D not resolved. Per germline, CDR1 DFQATT and CDR2 SNEGSKA (reference sequence). The CDR3 is 12 residues long. Deletions cut 6 bases from V and 5 bases from J, with 12 bases between. The CDR3 nucleotides are TGCAGTGCCAACCGAGGCCTAGATACGCAGTATTTT. It is translated as CSANRGLDTQYF.

The J gene is TRBJ2-7, the V gene TRBV18; D gene unclear. This CDR3 contains 14 residues. CDR1 KGHSH and CDR2 LQKENI come from the germline V gene. V gave up 3 bases and J gave up 3 bases, with 12 bases separating them. The CDR3 DNA is TGTGCCAGCTCACCGCTTTCGGATCACTACGAGCAGTACTTC. This codes for CASSPLSDHYEQYF.

Notes on this clonotype: Just one base apart from a much larger clone, this may be a read error. The rearrangement joins TRBV18 to TRBJ2-3, with 7 bases lining up with TRBD1. V was pared by 8 bases and J by 1 base, with 9 bases of the junction left unmatched. The CDR3 runs to 15 residues. Germline-derived CDR1 and CDR2 are KGHSH and LQKENI. CDR3 in DNA: TGTGCCAGCGGAAGTGACAGGGTTGGCACAGATACGCAGTATTTT. Its translation is CASGSDRVGTDTQYF.

Turning to this clonotype: A read error may explain this, as a much larger clone is one base away. The CDR3 does not end in the conserved phenylalanine or tryptophan, so this is likely a read error. V is TRBV18 and J is TRBJ2-5, with TRBD1 matching over 8 bases. The trim removed 4 bases at V and 3 bases at J, leaving 4 bases unmatched. The CDR3 is made up of 14 amino acids. CDR1 KGHSH and CDR2 LQKENI come from the germline V gene. The CDR3 DNA follows: TGTGCCAGCTCACGTCGACAGGGGAAAGAGACCCAGTACTCC. Its protein product is CASSRRQGKETQYS.

As to this clonotype: This sequence may be a read error, since a much larger clone differs from it by one base. The chain is built from TRBV6-4 and TRBJ2-2; unclear D gene. V lost 1 base, J lost 10 bases, and 13 bases lay in between. Germline lookup yields CDR1 MRHNA and CDR2 SNTAGT. There are 14 residues in the CDR3. CDR3 in DNA: TGTGCCAGCAGTGACTGGAGTGTCGGCGAGGAGCTGTTTTTT. Protein: CASSDWSVGEELFF.

The chain joins TRBV10-3 to TRBJ2-6; no clear D gene. With 4 bases removed from V and 2 bases from J, the gap between germline ends came to 9 bases. The CDR3 totals 15 residues. Germline CDR1 is ENHRY and CDR2 is SYGVKD. In DNA form, the CDR3 reads TGTGCCATCAGTGCGAAAAGTGCTGGGGCCAACGTCCTGACTTTC. Encoded protein: CAISAKSAGANVLTF.

On this clonotype: At one of its ends the junction is not consistent with the germline gene, which may arise from a read error. The chain has TRBV13 and TRBJ2-1, with a tentative D call TRBD2 (6 bases). Germline V CDR1 and CDR2: PRHDT, FYEKMQ (reference sequence). CDR3 length: 15 residues. CDR3: CASSASGRTYNEQFF. CDR3 bases: TGCGCCAGCAGCGCCTCCGGGAGAACCTACAATGAGCAGTTCTTC.

This clonotype ranks as medium-sized. The chain couples TRBV29-1 to TRBJ1-2, with 9 bases fitting TRBD1. The CDR3 runs to 12 residues. The trim removed 6 bases at V and 4 bases at J, leaving 3 bases unmatched. Germline loops: CDR1 SQVTM, CDR2 ANQGSEA. In DNA form, the CDR3 reads TGCAGCGTGAGGACAGGGGCCTATGGCTACACCTTC. This sequence encodes CSVRTGAYGYTF.

This chain uses TRBV4-3 with TRBJ1-2; TRBD1 matches at 7 bases. The CDR3 consists of 15 residues. V gave up 0 bases and J gave up 4 bases; unmatched junction bases: 5. Germline-derived CDR1 and CDR2 are LGHNA and YSLEER. CDR3 loop: CASSQEGDSIYGYTF. CDR3 DNA sequence: TGCGCCAGCAGCCAAGAAGGGGACAGCATCTATGGCTACACCTTC.

This clonotype has more than one count but fewer than ten. This sequence joins TRBV12-3 or TRBV12-4 and TRBJ1-5; perhaps TRBD1 as D (6 bases). The CDR3 loop spans 15 amino acids. V was shortened by 6 bases and J by 2 bases, with 14 bases between the two germline ends. In DNA, the CDR3 is TGTGCCAGCAGCCCACAGGGAAACGGCAATCAGCCCCAGCATTTT. It specifies CASSPQGNGNQPQHF.

This clonotype was picked up a small number of times. The chain has TRBV28 and TRBJ2-7; TRBD2 aligns across 7 bases. The J segment lost 3 bases and the V segment lost 7 bases, leaving 3 bases of the junction unmatched. The CDR3 runs to 12 residues. Germline CDR1 MDHEN, CDR2 SYDVKM. CDR3 DNA: TGTGCCAGCACCCGGGACTACTACGAGCAGTACTTC. It translates to CASTRDYYEQYF.

The V and J genes are TRBV6-2 or TRBV6-3 and TRBJ2-7; either TRBD1 or TRBD2 may supply D (5 bases each). The germline V gene has CDR1 MNHEY and CDR2 SVGEGT. V lost 1 base to trimming and J lost 4 bases, with 14 bases between them. CDR3 length: 15 residues. CDR3 nucleotides: TGTGCCAGCAGTTACTTGGAAATGGGGGTTTACGAGCAGTACTTC. It specifies CASSYLEMGVYEQYF.

A few counts support this clonotype. The J gene is TRBJ2-7, the V gene TRBV6-5, with 8 bases aligning to TRBD1. V gave up 5 bases and J gave up 4 bases; unmatched junction bases: 13. The CDR3 is 16 amino acids. Germline values: CDR1 MNHEY, CDR2 SVGAGI. CDR3 region: CASSPASGQEGYEQYF. The DNA of the CDR3 is TGTGCCAGCAGTCCAGCTTCGGGACAGGAGGGATACGAGCAGTACTTC.

The chain employs TRBV5-4 and TRBJ1-6; no clear D gene. The CDR3 sequence is 15 residues long. The V end lost 6 bases, the J end lost 5 bases, and 15 bases lay between the germline ends. CDR1 is SGHNT and CDR2 is YYREEE in the germline V gene (reference sequence). The CDR3 loop reads CASKVDWTDNSPLHF. The CDR3 bases are TGTGCCAGCAAGGTCGACTGGACGGATAATTCACCCCTCCACTTT.

This chain links TRBV27 with TRBJ2-7, with 8 bases lining up with TRBD2. In germline, CDR1 is MNHEY, CDR2 SMNVEV (reference sequence). Trimming removed 5 bases from V and 0 bases from J; junction bases left unmatched: 6. CDR3 length equals 15 residues. The CDR3 spells CASSITSGSSYEQYF. CDR3 in DNA: TGTGCCAGCAGTATTACTAGCGGTAGCTCCTACGAGCAGTACTTC.

This clonotype is judged medium-sized. The chain couples TRBV13 to TRBJ2-7, with a weak D call TRBD1 (6 bases). CDR3 length equals 14 residues. V was pared by 5 bases and J by 2 bases, with 13 bases between. CDR1 and CDR2 from the germline V gene are PRHDT and FYEKMQ (reference sequence). The CDR3: CASSARAGAYEQYF. The DNA for the CDR3 is TGTGCCAGCAGCGCGAGGGCAGGGGCCTACGAGCAGTACTTC.

By proportion, this clonotype is medium-sized. J is TRBJ2-2 and V is TRBV5-1; D is ambiguous. This CDR3 is built from 14 residues. Trimming pared 3 bases from V and 5 bases from J, leaving 11 bases between. Germline-derived CDR1 and CDR2 are SGHRS and YFSETQ. CDR3 DNA sequence: TGCGCCAGCAGCTCTAATGTGGGAACCGGGGAGCTGTTTTTT. This sequence encodes CASSSNVGTGELFF. Looking up the rest from reference TRBV5-1 and TRBJ2-2 gives the full variable domain: KAGVTQTPRYLIKTRGQQVTLSCSPISGHRSVSWYQQTPGQGLQFLFEYFSETQRNKGNFPGRFSGRQFSNSRSEMNVSTLELGDSALYLCASSSNVGTGELFFGEGSRLTVL.

Only a few counts were recorded for this clonotype. The V gene is TRBV20-1, the J gene TRBJ2-4, with 8 bases fitting TRBD2. CDR3 length: 13 residues. With 5 bases clipped from V and 6 bases from J, the junction kept 6 bases outside the gene matches. Germline CDR1 and CDR2: DFQATT and SNEGSKA (reference sequence). The CDR3 nucleotides are TGCAGTGCTTGTAGCGGGACGATAAACATTCAGTACTTC. It is translated as CSACSGTINIQYF.

This clonotype has only a few counts. The chain joins TRBV18 to TRBJ1-5; D is undetermined. Germline CDR1 and CDR2: KGHSH and LQKENI. V was pared by 1 base and J by 5 bases, with 6 bases between. The CDR3 runs to 13 residues. CDR3 loop: CASSPLEDQPQHF. The DNA for the CDR3 is TGTGCCAGCTCACCACTGGAGGATCAGCCCCAGCATTTT.

Notes on this clonotype: This may stem from a read error, because a much larger clone lies one nucleotide away. The chain joins TRBV6-2 or TRBV6-3 to TRBJ2-4, with D maybe TRBD1 (5 bases). The CDR3 has 12 amino acids. In germline, CDR1 is MNHEY, CDR2 SVGEGT. The CDR3 loop reads CASSYLPDIQHF. CDR3 in DNA: TGTGCCAGCAGTTACCTCCCGGACATTCAGCACTTC.

The chain employs TRBV29-1 and TRBJ2-7, with a weak D call TRBD1 (5 bases). The CDR3 is 12 amino acids. V was shortened by 4 bases and J by 3 bases, with 10 bases between the two germline ends. CDR1 SQVTM and CDR2 ANQGSEA come from the germline V gene. Here the CDR3 reads CSVVPGNYEQYF. In DNA form, the CDR3 reads TGCAGCGTTGTTCCAGGGAACTACGAGCAGTACTTC.

This clonotype was found a few times. This rearrangement joins TRBV11-2 to TRBJ2-7, with 9 bases matching TRBD2. Germline V gene sequence: CDR1 SGHAT, CDR2 FQNNGV. V shed 3 bases, J shed 2 bases, and the junction held 8 bases outside the gene matches. This CDR3 region has 16 residues. CDR3 in DNA: TGTGCCAGCAGCTTGTGGACTAGCGCGAGCCCCTACGAGCAGTACTTC. Translation: CASSLWTSASPYEQYF. Based on the CDR3 plus reference TRBV11-2 and TRBJ2-7, the full variable domain is EAGVAQSPRYKIIEKRQSVAFWCNPISGHATLYWYQQILGQGPKLLIQFQNNGVVDDSQLPKDRFSAERLKGVDSTLKIQPAKLEDSAVYLCASSLWTSASPYEQYFGPGTRLTVT.

CDR3 bases: TGTGCCAGCAGCTTAGGCGTAAGCTCCTACAATGAGCAGTTCTTC. Translation gives CASSLGVSSYNEQFF. This chain connects TRBV7-9 to TRBJ2-1; D gene uncertain. CDR3 size: 15 residues. V lost 1 base and J lost 0, with 7 bases in between. From germline, CDR1 is SEHNR and CDR2 FQNEAQ (reference sequence).

The V and J genes are TRBV20-1 and TRBJ2-1; 10 nucleotides align to TRBD2. V shed 6 bases, J shed 7 bases, and the junction held 9 bases outside the gene matches. This CDR3 is built from 14 residues. The germline CDR1 and CDR2 sequences are DFQATT and SNEGSKA (reference sequence). CDR3 bases: TGCAGTGCCCCCCCTAGCGGGAGAAGGAATGAGCAGTTCTTC. Its translation: CSAPPSGRRNEQFF.

Regarding this clonotype: A much larger clone lies a single base off, so this may be a read error. This sequence joins TRBV6-5 and TRBJ2-5, with D perhaps matching TRBD2 (7 bases). The CDR3 is 12 residues long. Trimming left V 7 bases short and J 3 bases short, with 9 bases between. The germline V gene has CDR1 MNHEY and CDR2 SVGAGI. CDR3: CASIGGEETQYF. DNA of the CDR3: TGTGCCAGCATAGGGGGGGAAGAGACCCAGTACTTC.

This clonotype was counted a few times. The chain joins TRBV20-1 to TRBJ1-1; D not certain. The CDR3 is made up of 13 amino acids. V was clipped by 3 bases and J by 1 base, with 9 bases between them. Germline V gene data show CDR1 as DFQATT and CDR2 as SNEGSKA (reference sequence). The CDR3 DNA sequence: TGCAGTGCTAGGGGTGCAGGGAACACTGAAGCTTTCTTT. Translating it yields CSARGAGNTEAFF.

CDR3 amino acids: CASSSYPGQGADEQYF. As DNA, the CDR3 is TGTGCCAGCAGCTCATACCCGGGACAGGGGGCTGACGAGCAGTACTTC. The rearrangement uses TRBV7-6 and TRBJ2-7, with 12 positions matching TRBD1. This CDR3 is built from 16 residues. V was pared by 4 bases and J by 5 bases, with 9 bases of the junction left unmatched. Germline V gives CDR1 SGHVS, CDR2 FNYEAQ.

By proportion, this clonotype is medium-sized. The chain has TRBV29-1 and TRBJ2-2, with a possible D match to TRBD1 (6 bases). The CDR3 covers 13 residues. Trimming removed 4 bases at V and 7 bases at J, with 13 bases between. Germline V gene lookup returns CDR1 SQVTM and CDR2 ANQGSEA. In DNA, the CDR3 is TGCAGCGTTGGGCAGGGGTGGGGCGGGGAGCTGTTTTTT. Translating it yields CSVGQGWGGELFF.

Concerning this clonotype: Sequence at one end of the junction differs from germline and may be a read error. This sequence joins TRBV5-4 and TRBJ2-7, with 13 bases that match TRBD2. CDR1 SGHNT and CDR2 YYREEE come from the germline V gene (reference sequence). This CDR3 is 15 amino acids long. The CDR3 sequence: CASSWTSGSFHEQYF. The CDR3 DNA follows: TGCGCCAGCAGTTGGACTAGCGGGAGTTTCCACGAGCAGTACTTC.

This clonotype rates as medium-sized (0.01 to 0.1%). V is TRBV29-1 and J is TRBJ2-5; the D gene is possibly TRBD2 (7 bases). Trimming stripped 4 bases from V and 1 base from J, with 13 bases between. Germline loops: CDR1 SQVTM, CDR2 ANQGSEA. CDR3 length: 14 residues. The CDR3 loop reads CSVGRGGGQETQYF. The CDR3 coding sequence is TGCAGCGTTGGGCGGGGAGGGGGCCAAGAGACCCAGTACTTC.

This clonotype rates as large. The chain carries TRBV6-2 or TRBV6-3 and TRBJ2-1; D is perhaps TRBD2 (5 bases). CDR1 and CDR2 (germline): MNHEY, SVGEGT. With 2 bases removed from V and 0 bases from J, the gap between germline ends came to 5 bases. The length of the CDR3 is 14 residues. The CDR3 sequence is CASSYGSSYNEQFF. CDR3 DNA sequence: TGTGCCAGCAGTTACGGGAGCTCCTACAATGAGCAGTTCTTC.